These T cell receptor beta chains were read from a single sample in a study of beta chain features in type 1 diabetes. The data were produced by immunoSEQ multiplex PCR, yet TCRdb's version contains in-frame clones alone and is incomplete. Of some 350,000 clones in the sample, about 13% were seen once. The sequencing sample was made of naive CD4+ T cells from blood. These receptor sequences come from a woman between 18 and 29 years old with type 1 diabetes. Both conserved end residues are part of each CDR3. A D gene is named only where the DNA matches it firmly. Clone size is shown for a subset of rows, as once, few, many or a class of expanded clone.

clone_size | j_call | d_call | v_call | cdr3_aa | cdr3_nt
few | TRBJ2-1 | NA | TRBV11-2 | CASSRRRGRDYNEQFF | TGTGCCAGCAGCCGCAGGAGGGGGCGGGACTACAATGAGCAGTTCTTC
NA | TRBJ2-1 | TRBD2 | TRBV7-8 | CASSLRGGTSGNEQFF | TGTGCCAGCAGCTTAAGGGGGGGCACTAGCGGAAATGAGCAGTTCTTC
NA | TRBJ2-2 | NA | TRBV29-1 | CSVSEIGGGELFF | TGCAGCGTTAGCGAAATAGGGGGCGGGGAGCTGTTTTTT
NA | TRBJ2-1 | TRBD2 | TRBV7-2 | CASSLGGTIPWNEQFF | TGTGCCAGCAGCTTAGGCGGGACTATCCCCTGGAATGAGCAGTTCTTC
NA | TRBJ1-4 | NA | TRBV18 | CASSPDRVNEKLFF | TGTGCCAGCTCCCCGGACAGAGTTAATGAAAAACTGTTTTTT
few | TRBJ2-5 | NA | TRBV29-1 | CSVTDSSSYRETQYF | TGCAGCGTAACCGACTCCTCCTCATACCGGGAGACCCAGTACTTC
NA | TRBJ1-5 | TRBD1 | TRBV18 | CASSQQGSGNQPQHF | TGTGCCAGCTCACAACAGGGGTCGGGCAATCAGCCCCAGCATTTT
NA | TRBJ1-5 | TRBD1 | TRBV30 | CAWSGDRGAQPQHF | TGTGCCTGGAGTGGAGACAGGGGTGCGCAGCCCCAGCATTTT
few | TRBJ2-7 | NA | TRBV28 | CASSSHDSYEQYF | TGTGCCAGCAGCTCACACGACTCCTACGAGCAGTACTTC
NA | TRBJ2-1 | TRBD2 | TRBV5-6 | CASSSGLAALDEQFF | TGTGCCAGCAGCTCTGGACTAGCGGCCTTGGATGAGCAGTTCTTC
NA | TRBJ1-4 | NA | TRBV5-1 | CASSLPGLNEKLFF | TGCGCCAGCAGCTTGCCAGGTCTTAATGAAAAACTGTTTTTT
NA | TRBJ1-2 | NA | TRBV7-9 | CASSLDTNYGYTF | TGTGCCAGCAGCTTAGACACAAACTATGGCTACACCTTC
few | TRBJ1-2 | TRBD1 | TRBV18 | CASSPGTGTRGYGYTF | TGTGCCAGCTCACCAGGGACAGGAACTCGGGGGTATGGCTACACCTTC
few | TRBJ2-1 | NA | TRBV5-1 | CASSREGSRVNEQFF | TGCGCCAGCAGCCGCGAGGGATCGAGGGTCAATGAGCAGTTCTTC
few | TRBJ2-5 | NA | TRBV7-2 | CASSLRTIQETQYF | TGTGCCAGCAGCTTGAGAACGATCCAAGAGACCCAGTACTTC
NA | TRBJ1-1 | NA | TRBV6-5 | CASRTGVGTEAFF | TGTGCCAGCAGAACGGGGGTGGGCACTGAAGCTTTCTTT
few | TRBJ2-1 | TRBD1 | TRBV11-2 | CASRSPGGSYNEQFF | TGTGCCAGCCGATCTCCAGGGGGCTCCTACAATGAGCAGTTCTTC
NA | TRBJ1-5 | TRBD1 | TRBV7-3 | CASSLLVQGALYSNQPQHF | TGTGCCAGCAGCTTACTTGTACAGGGGGCCCTATATAGCAATCAGCCCCAGCATTTT
NA | TRBJ1-5 | NA | TRBV6-6 | CASKYGSSNQPQHF | TGTGCCAGCAAGTACGGTAGTAGCAATCAGCCCCAGCATTTT
few | TRBJ1-1 | NA | TRBV29-1 | CSVGRRWGQGTEAFF | TGCAGCGTTGGTCGACGATGGGGCCAGGGCACTGAAGCTTTCTTT
NA | TRBJ2-1 | TRBD1 | TRBV19 | CASTNTGGSYNEQFF | TGTGCCAGTACCAATACAGGGGGCTCCTACAATGAGCAGTTCTTC
few | TRBJ1-3 | NA | TRBV30 | CAGRRETGNTIYF | TGTGCCGGTAGGAGGGAGACTGGAAACACCATATATTTT
few | TRBJ2-6 | NA | TRBV19 | CASSTYHSGANVLTF | TGTGCCAGTAGTACCTACCACTCTGGGGCCAACGTCCTGACTTTC
NA | TRBJ2-5 | NA | TRBV2 | CASSDDGKTQYF | TGTGCCAGCAGTGACGACGGGAAGACCCAGTACTTC
NA | TRBJ2-1 | NA | TRBV5-1 | CASSPGLQNEQFF | TGCGCCAGCAGTCCGGGACTCCAGAATGAGCAGTTCTTC
NA | TRBJ2-5 | TRBD2 | TRBV5-1 | CASSPVAGDETQYF | TGCGCCAGCAGCCCCGTAGCGGGAGACGAGACCCAGTACTTC
few | TRBJ2-5 | NA | TRBV19 | CASSIGGYGRSRETQYF | TGTGCCAGTAGTATAGGAGGGTATGGACGATCTCGGGAGACCCAGTACTTC
few | TRBJ2-1 | NA | TRBV12-1 | CASSFGAGEFNEQFF | TGTGCCAGCAGCTTTGGGGCGGGAGAGTTCAATGAGCAGTTCTTC
few | TRBJ1-5 | NA | TRBV28 | CASSFGGGTQHF | TGTGCCAGCAGTTTCGGCGGGGGTACCCAGCATTTT
few | TRBJ1-1 | TRBD1 | TRBV7-9 | CASSRTGTEAFF | TGTGCCAGCAGCCGGACAGGGACTGAAGCTTTCTTT
few | TRBJ2-5 | NA | TRBV11-2 | CASSSGQQETQYF | TGTGCCAGCAGCTCGGGACAACAAGAGACCCAGTACTTC
few | TRBJ2-1 | TRBD2 | TRBV11-2 | CASSLILAGGNEQFF | TGTGCCAGCAGCTTGATACTAGCGGGAGGCAATGAGCAGTTCTTC
few | TRBJ2-5 | NA | TRBV7-6 | CASSLEFPTGTQYF | TGTGCCAGCAGCTTAGAGTTCCCAACGGGGACCCAGTACTTC
NA | TRBJ1-1 | NA | TRBV7-9 | CASSSLGSGASTEAFF | TGTGCCAGCAGCTCCTTGGGGAGCGGCGCGTCCACTGAAGCTTTCTTT
NA | TRBJ2-5 | TRBD2 | TRBV4-3 | CASSHRGVQYF | TGCGCCAGCAGCCACCGGGGGGTACAGTACTTC
NA | TRBJ1-1 | NA | TRBV11-2 | CASSYRAEAFF | TGTGCCAGCTCCTACAGGGCGGAGGCTTTCTTT
NA | TRBJ2-1 | TRBD2 | TRBV7-2 | CASSARTSGNEQFF | TGTGCCAGCAGCGCCCGGACTAGCGGTAATGAGCAGTTCTTC
NA | TRBJ2-3 | TRBD2 | TRBV11-2 | CASSPRLAASTDTQYF | TGTGCCAGCAGCCCCAGACTAGCGGCTAGCACAGATACGCAGTATTTT
few | TRBJ2-3 | NA | TRBV6-5 | CASKTGGTDTQYF | TGTGCCAGTAAGACGGGCGGGACAGATACGCAGTATTTT
few | TRBJ2-7 | NA | TRBV28 | CASSPPEHSREHEQYF | TGTGCCAGCAGTCCCCCCGAGCATAGCAGGGAACACGAGCAGTACTTC
NA | TRBJ2-6 | NA | TRBV9 | CASSVGTNSGANVLTF | TGTGCCAGCAGCGTAGGGACTAACTCTGGGGCCAACGTCCTGACTTTC
NA | TRBJ2-5 | NA | TRBV9 | CASSVEWTSQETQYF | TGTGCCAGCAGCGTAGAGTGGACTTCCCAAGAGACCCAGTACTTC
NA | TRBJ2-3 | NA | TRBV7-2 | CASYGTDTQYF | TGTGCCAGCTACGGTACAGATACGCAGTATTTT
NA | TRBJ2-5 | TRBD2 | TRBV2 | CASSESLAGRETQYF | TGTGCCAGCAGTGAATCACTAGCGGGGCGAGAGACCCAGTACTTC
once | TRBJ2-3 | NA | TRBV28 | CASRQNRALSTDTQYF | TGTGCCAGCAGACAAAACAGGGCCCTAAGCACAGATACGCAGTATTTT
NA | TRBJ2-1 | NA | TRBV18 | CASSNGAYNEQFF | TGTGCCAGCTCAAACGGAGCCTACAATGAGCAGTTCTTC
NA | TRBJ2-1 | TRBD1 | TRBV27 | CASSPPGTGSTYNEQFF | TGTGCCAGCAGTCCCCCCGGGACAGGGTCTACCTACAATGAGCAGTTCTTC
few | TRBJ2-5 | TRBD1 | TRBV5-1 | CASSLGTETKETQYF | TGCGCCAGCAGCCTAGGGACAGAAACCAAAGAGACCCAGTACTTC
few | TRBJ2-5 | NA | TRBV30 | CAWSSWGVAGTQYF | TGTGCCTGGAGTAGCTGGGGGGTTGCTGGGACCCAGTACTTC
few | TRBJ2-5 | NA | TRBV7-2 | CASSFDQGGETQYF | TGTGCCAGCAGCTTTGACCAGGGGGGAGAGACCCAGTACTTC
NA | TRBJ1-1 | TRBD1 | TRBV2 | CASTDQGQPNTEAFF | TGTGCCAGCACCGATCAGGGACAGCCGAACACTGAAGCTTTCTTT
NA | TRBJ2-7 | NA | TRBV5-1 | CASSSTGYYEQYF | TGCGCCAGCAGCTCCACGGGGTACTACGAGCAGTACTTC
few | TRBJ1-2 | TRBD1 | TRBV7-9 | CASSLVETGGGYTF | TGTGCCAGCAGCTTAGTTGAGACAGGGGGTGGCTACACCTTC
NA | TRBJ2-3 | TRBD1 | TRBV6-5 | CASSNRGITDTQYF | TGTGCCAGCAGTAACAGGGGTATTACAGATACGCAGTATTTT
once | TRBJ1-1 | TRBD1 | TRBV9 | CASSGDRGKAFF | TGTGCCAGCAGCGGGGACAGAGGGAAAGCTTTCTTT
NA | TRBJ2-1 | NA | TRBV30 | CAWSLELDNEQFF | TGTGCCTGGAGCCTGGAGCTTGACAATGAGCAGTTCTTC
few | TRBJ2-6 | NA | TRBV27 | CASSLSRAGANVLTF | TGTGCCAGCAGTTTATCGAGGGCTGGGGCCAACGTCCTGACTTTC
few | TRBJ2-5 | NA | TRBV5-1 | CASSPSPLRAQYF | TGCGCCAGCAGCCCGTCCCCCCTTCGGGCCCAGTACTTC
few | TRBJ1-2 | NA | TRBV5-4 | CASSLFTEFPFNYGYTF | TGTGCCAGCAGCTTGTTTACAGAATTCCCCTTTAACTATGGCTACACCTTC
NA | TRBJ2-1 | TRBD1 | TRBV5-1 | CASSWGTGGRYNEQFF | TGCGCCAGCAGCTGGGGGACAGGGGGCAGGTACAATGAGCAGTTCTTC